Listed below are T cell receptor beta chains from one sample, sequenced in a study of cytomegalovirus exposure and HLA in healthy donors. Libraries were prepared by immunoSEQ multiplex PCR; TCRdb keeps only in-frame clonotypes and omits some of them. Counted here are under 150,000 clones, about 78% occurring once; the ten biggest clones make up approximately 5%. The sample taken for sequencing was PBMCs. These receptors all come from a woman aged 25 to 39 in good health and CMV-seropositive. CDR3s include the opening cysteine and the closing phenylalanine or tryptophan. A D gene is named only where the DNA matches it firmly. The listing skips clone size in some rows; elsewhere it reads once, few, many or a size class.

clone size: -
J gene: TRBJ1-1
D gene: -
V gene: TRBV30
CDR3 DNA: TGTGCCTGGAGTGTATCACAGGGCACTGAAGCTTTCTTT
CDR3 protein: CAWSVSQGTEAFF

clone size: -
J gene: TRBJ2-3
D gene: -
V gene: TRBV5-1
CDR3 DNA: TGCGCCAGCAGTTACTGGACCAGGGGTAGCACAGATACGCAGTATTTT
CDR3 protein: CASSYWTRGSTDTQYF

clone size: -
J gene: TRBJ2-7
D gene: -
V gene: TRBV27
CDR3 DNA: TGTGCCAGCAGTTTTCTAAGGTCGGGCGAGCAGTACTTC
CDR3 protein: CASSFLRSGEQYF

clone size: once
J gene: TRBJ2-2
D gene: TRBD2
V gene: TRBV5-1
CDR3 DNA: TGCGCCAGCAACCTGGTGGCTAGCGGGACCGGGGAGCTGTTTTTT
CDR3 protein: CASNLVASGTGELFF

clone size: -
J gene: TRBJ1-3
D gene: -
V gene: TRBV7-3
CDR3 DNA: TGTGCCAGCAGCTTCGGTGCGGGGCCGAACTCTGGAAACACCATATATTTT
CDR3 protein: CASSFGAGPNSGNTIYF

clone size: -
J gene: TRBJ1-1
D gene: -
V gene: TRBV11-3
CDR3 DNA: TGTGCCAGCAGCTCCGCGGGCCCCAATATGAACACTGAAGCTTTCTTT
CDR3 protein: CASSSAGPNMNTEAFF

clone size: -
J gene: TRBJ2-7
D gene: -
V gene: TRBV20-1
CDR3 DNA: TGCAGTGCTAGAGTAAGCGGCGAGCAGTACTTC
CDR3 protein: CSARVSGEQYF

clone size: -
J gene: TRBJ1-5
D gene: -
V gene: TRBV5-4
CDR3 DNA: TGTGCCAGCAGCTTCCTGCTCCTGGCCCAGCCCCAGCATTTT
CDR3 protein: CASSFLLLAQPQHF

clone size: -
J gene: TRBJ1-5
D gene: TRBD1
V gene: TRBV18
CDR3 DNA: TGTGCCAGCTCACCAGCCGGGACAGGGGGCAATCAGCCCCAGCATTTT
CDR3 protein: CASSPAGTGGNQPQHF

clone size: -
J gene: TRBJ1-1
D gene: TRBD1
V gene: TRBV7-9
CDR3 DNA: TGTTCCAGCAGCCCCATGACAGGGGCGACGAACACTGAAGCTTTCTTT
CDR3 protein: CSSSPMTGATNTEAFF

clone size: -
J gene: TRBJ2-7
D gene: -
V gene: TRBV6-6
CDR3 DNA: TGTGCCAGCAGTTACTCGTCTCAGGGGGGCTACGAGCAGTACTTC
CDR3 protein: CASSYSSQGGYEQYF

clone size: -
J gene: TRBJ2-7
D gene: -
V gene: TRBV10-1
CDR3 DNA: TGCGCCAGCAGTGATTACTCCTACGAGCAGTACTTC
CDR3 protein: CASSDYSYEQYF

clone size: -
J gene: TRBJ2-2
D gene: TRBD2
V gene: TRBV30
CDR3 DNA: TGTGCCTGGAGTCGTCTCACCTCCGGACTAGCGGATATATACACCGGGGAGCTGTTTTTT
CDR3 protein: CAWSRLTSGLADIYTGELFF

clone size: -
J gene: TRBJ1-3
D gene: -
V gene: TRBV19
CDR3 DNA: TGTGCCAGTAGTTTGGGGACAGGAAACACCATATATTTT
CDR3 protein: CASSLGTGNTIYF

clone size: -
J gene: TRBJ2-7
D gene: TRBD2
V gene: TRBV19
CDR3 DNA: TGTGCCAGTAAAATGAGGACTAGCGAGATTAGCGAGCAGTACTTC
CDR3 protein: CASKMRTSEISEQYF

clone size: -
J gene: TRBJ2-4
D gene: -
V gene: TRBV6-1
CDR3 DNA: TGTGCCAGCAGTGACCAAGACAGTCGTGGAGCTTTTCAGTACTTC
CDR3 protein: CASSDQDSRGAFQYF

clone size: -
J gene: TRBJ1-4
D gene: TRBD1
V gene: TRBV11-3
CDR3 DNA: TGTGCCAGCACCTCGGGGGTACAGGGGGCAGCGGACGAAAAACTGTTTTTT
CDR3 protein: CASTSGVQGAADEKLFF

clone size: medium-sized
J gene: TRBJ1-1
D gene: -
V gene: TRBV6-1
CDR3 DNA: TGTGCCAGCAACCGGGGGGACACTGAAGCTTTCTTT
CDR3 protein: CASNRGDTEAFF

clone size: once
J gene: TRBJ2-3
D gene: TRBD2
V gene: TRBV7-8
CDR3 DNA: TGTGCCAGCAGCCCAAAGCGTTTGGTACTAGCGGGCACAGATACGCAGTATTTT
CDR3 protein: CASSPKRLVLAGTDTQYF

clone size: -
J gene: TRBJ1-1
D gene: -
V gene: TRBV21-1
CDR3 DNA: TGTGCCAGCACCTCCGGGGACAGGGTGAACACTGAAGCTTTCTTT
CDR3 protein: CASTSGDRVNTEAFF

clone size: -
J gene: TRBJ2-7
D gene: TRBD1
V gene: TRBV5-6
CDR3 DNA: TGTGCCAGCAGCCCCGGGGACAGTCACTACGAGCAGTACTTC
CDR3 protein: CASSPGDSHYEQYF

clone size: once
J gene: TRBJ2-1
D gene: -
V gene: TRBV18
CDR3 DNA: TGTGCCAGCTCACCACTGAGTACTGAGCAGTTCTTC
CDR3 protein: CASSPLSTEQFF

clone size: -
J gene: TRBJ1-2
D gene: -
V gene: TRBV1
CDR3 DNA: TGCACCAGCAGCCAAGCGAATCAGGACTACTATGGCTACACCTTC
CDR3 protein: CTSSQANQDYYGYTF

clone size: -
J gene: TRBJ1-1
D gene: -
V gene: TRBV11-3
CDR3 DNA: TGTGCCAGCAGCTCGAGGTGGACTGAAGCTTTCTTT
CDR3 protein: CASSSRWTEAFF

clone size: -
J gene: TRBJ1-2
D gene: TRBD1
V gene: TRBV9
CDR3 DNA: TGTGCCAGCAGCGTAGGGGGGGGGACAGGGGGCGCTGAGGGCTACACCTTC
CDR3 protein: CASSVGGGTGGAEGYTF

clone size: few
J gene: TRBJ2-7
D gene: -
V gene: TRBV2
CDR3 DNA: TGTGTCAGCAAGGAGGAGGGGGCATACGAGCAGTACTTC
CDR3 protein: CVSKEEGAYEQYF

clone size: -
J gene: TRBJ1-2
D gene: -
V gene: TRBV9
CDR3 DNA: TGTGCCAGCAGCGTAGAGGGAGCTAACTATGGCTACACCTTC
CDR3 protein: CASSVEGANYGYTF

clone size: few
J gene: TRBJ2-1
D gene: TRBD2
V gene: TRBV4-1
CDR3 DNA: TGCGCCAGCAGCCAATTGCGGAGCGGGGGGAACCGATACTTCTTC
CDR3 protein: CASSQLRSGGNRYFF

clone size: few
J gene: TRBJ1-1
D gene: -
V gene: TRBV18
CDR3 DNA: TGTGCCAGCTCAAAAGTAGCGCAGGTCGAAGCTTTCTTT
CDR3 protein: CASSKVAQVEAFF

clone size: -
J gene: TRBJ1-2
D gene: TRBD1
V gene: TRBV18
CDR3 DNA: TGTGCCAGCTCACCCTGGACAGGAGAAAACTATGGCTACACCTTC
CDR3 protein: CASSPWTGENYGYTF

clone size: -
J gene: TRBJ1-1
D gene: -
V gene: TRBV27
CDR3 DNA: TGTGCCAGCAGCCCAGACCCAAGGACAGATAACACTGAAGCTTTCTTT
CDR3 protein: CASSPDPRTDNTEAFF

clone size: -
J gene: TRBJ2-5
D gene: TRBD2
V gene: TRBV6-5
CDR3 DNA: TGTGCCAGCAGAAGACTAGCGGGGAAAGAGACCCAGTACTTC
CDR3 protein: CASRRLAGKETQYF

clone size: few
J gene: TRBJ1-5
D gene: -
V gene: TRBV7-8
CDR3 DNA: TGTGCCAGCAGCCCTGACAGGATAATCAGCCCCCAGCATTTT
CDR3 protein: CASSPDRIISPQHF

clone size: -
J gene: TRBJ1-5
D gene: TRBD1
V gene: TRBV27
CDR3 DNA: TGTGCCAGCAGTGACAGGGGTCAGCCCCAGCATTTT
CDR3 protein: CASSDRGQPQHF

clone size: -
J gene: TRBJ1-1
D gene: -
V gene: TRBV11-1
CDR3 DNA: TGTGCCAGCAGCCCCCGGCGGCTGGGGAACACTGAAGCTTTCTTT
CDR3 protein: CASSPRRLGNTEAFF

clone size: -
J gene: TRBJ1-4
D gene: -
V gene: TRBV5-1
CDR3 DNA: TGCGCCAGCAGCTTGGCTAGGGCCGCGGGTGAAAAACTGTTTTTT
CDR3 protein: CASSLARAAGEKLFF

clone size: -
J gene: TRBJ1-2
D gene: -
V gene: TRBV5-1
CDR3 DNA: TGCGCCAGCAGCCGCACGGGACAAGACTATGGCTACACCTTC
CDR3 protein: CASSRTGQDYGYTF

clone size: -
J gene: TRBJ2-7
D gene: -
V gene: TRBV10-2
CDR3 DNA: TGCGCCAGCAGTGCCTCCTACGAGCAATACTTC
CDR3 protein: CASSASYEQYF

clone size: -
J gene: TRBJ2-3
D gene: TRBD1
V gene: TRBV9
CDR3 DNA: TGTGCCTCCACGCTCACAGGGACAGACGATACGCAGTATTTT
CDR3 protein: CASTLTGTDDTQYF

clone size: -
J gene: TRBJ2-6
D gene: -
V gene: TRBV29-1
CDR3 DNA: TGCAGCGTTATTAGCCGGTCCTCTGGGGCCAACGTCCTGACTTTC
CDR3 protein: CSVISRSSGANVLTF